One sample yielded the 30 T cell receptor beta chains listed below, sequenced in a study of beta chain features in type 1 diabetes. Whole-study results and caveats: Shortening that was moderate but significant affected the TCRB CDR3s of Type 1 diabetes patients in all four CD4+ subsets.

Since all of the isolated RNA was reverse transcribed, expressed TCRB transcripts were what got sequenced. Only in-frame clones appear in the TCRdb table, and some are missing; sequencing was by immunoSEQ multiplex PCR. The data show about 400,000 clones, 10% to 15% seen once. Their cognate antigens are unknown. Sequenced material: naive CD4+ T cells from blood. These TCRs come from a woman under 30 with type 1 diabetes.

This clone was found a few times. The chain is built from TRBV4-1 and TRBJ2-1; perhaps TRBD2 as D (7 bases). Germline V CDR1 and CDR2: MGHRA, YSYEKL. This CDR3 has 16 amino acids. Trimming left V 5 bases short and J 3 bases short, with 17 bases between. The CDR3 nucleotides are TGCGCCAGCAGCTCCGTGCGGGGGCCGGTCTACAATGAGCAGTTCTTC. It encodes CASSSVRGPVYNEQFF.

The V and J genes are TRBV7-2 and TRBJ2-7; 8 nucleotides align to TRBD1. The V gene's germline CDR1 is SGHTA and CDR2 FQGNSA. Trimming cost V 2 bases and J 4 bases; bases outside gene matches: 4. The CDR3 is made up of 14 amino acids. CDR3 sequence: CASSLRDRSYEQYF. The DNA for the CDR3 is TGTGCCAGCAGCTTACGGGACAGGTCGTACGAGCAGTACTTC.

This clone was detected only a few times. CDR3 residues: CASSLTRHQNNEKLFF. For the CDR3, the DNA is TGTGCCAGCAGCTTAACTAGGCATCAAAATAATGAAAAACTGTTTTTT. The rearrangement links TRBV13 to TRBJ1-4; D is uncertain. This CDR3 region has 16 residues. V was trimmed by 2 bases and J by 4 bases, leaving 14 bases between them. CDR1 PRHDT and CDR2 FYEKMQ come from the germline V gene (reference sequence).

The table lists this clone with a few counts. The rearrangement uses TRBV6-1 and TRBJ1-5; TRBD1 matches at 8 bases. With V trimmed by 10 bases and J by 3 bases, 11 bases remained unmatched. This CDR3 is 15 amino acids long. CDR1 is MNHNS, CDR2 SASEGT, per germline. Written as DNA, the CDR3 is TGTGCCACCGCTGAACAGGGGGTTTACAATCAGCCCCAGCATTTT. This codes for CATAEQGVYNQPQHF.

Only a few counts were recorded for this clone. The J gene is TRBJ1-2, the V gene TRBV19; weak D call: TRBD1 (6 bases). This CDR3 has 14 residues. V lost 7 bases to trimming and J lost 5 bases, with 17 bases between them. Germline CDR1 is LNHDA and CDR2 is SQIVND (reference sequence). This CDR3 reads CASISPGEGYGYTF. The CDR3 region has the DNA TGTGCCAGTATAAGCCCAGGGGAAGGTTATGGCTACACCTTC.

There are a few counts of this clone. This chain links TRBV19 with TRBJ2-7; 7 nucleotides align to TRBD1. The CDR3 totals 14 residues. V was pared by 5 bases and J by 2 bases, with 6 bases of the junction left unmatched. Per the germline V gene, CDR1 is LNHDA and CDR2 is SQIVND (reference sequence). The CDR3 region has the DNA TGTGCCAGTAGTCGGGGACAGAATCCCTACGAGCAGTACTTC. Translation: CASSRGQNPYEQYF.

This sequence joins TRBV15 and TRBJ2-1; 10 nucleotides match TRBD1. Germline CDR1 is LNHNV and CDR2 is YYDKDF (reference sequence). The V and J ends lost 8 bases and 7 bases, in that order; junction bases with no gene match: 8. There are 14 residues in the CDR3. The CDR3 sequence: CATVRDRGPNEQFF. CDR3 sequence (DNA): TGTGCCACCGTACGGGACAGGGGCCCAAATGAGCAGTTCTTC.

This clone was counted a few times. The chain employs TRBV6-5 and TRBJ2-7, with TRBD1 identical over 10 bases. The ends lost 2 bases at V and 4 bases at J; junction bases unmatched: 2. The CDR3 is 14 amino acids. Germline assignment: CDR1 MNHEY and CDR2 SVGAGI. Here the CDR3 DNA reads TGTGCCAGCAGTTACGGGACAGGGGCATACGAGCAGTACTTC. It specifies CASSYGTGAYEQYF.

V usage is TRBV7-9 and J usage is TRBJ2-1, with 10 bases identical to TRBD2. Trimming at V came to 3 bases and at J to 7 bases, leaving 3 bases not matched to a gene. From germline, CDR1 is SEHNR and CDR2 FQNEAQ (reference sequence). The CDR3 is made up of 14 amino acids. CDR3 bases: TGTGCCAGCAGCTTCTCTAGCGGGAGTAATGAGCAGTTCTTC. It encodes CASSFSSGSNEQFF.

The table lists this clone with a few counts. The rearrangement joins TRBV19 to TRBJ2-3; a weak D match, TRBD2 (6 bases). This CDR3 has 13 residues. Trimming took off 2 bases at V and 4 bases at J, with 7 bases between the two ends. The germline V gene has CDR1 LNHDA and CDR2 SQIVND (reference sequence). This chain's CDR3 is CASSIPGADTQYF. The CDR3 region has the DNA TGTGCCAGTAGTATACCGGGAGCAGATACGCAGTATTTT.

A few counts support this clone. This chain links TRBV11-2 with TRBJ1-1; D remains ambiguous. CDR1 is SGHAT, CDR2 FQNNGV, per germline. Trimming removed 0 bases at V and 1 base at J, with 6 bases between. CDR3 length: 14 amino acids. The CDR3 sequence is CASSLDLWNTEAFF. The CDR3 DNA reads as TGTGCCAGCAGCTTAGATCTGTGGAACACTGAAGCTTTCTTT. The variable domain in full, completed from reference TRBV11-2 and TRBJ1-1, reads EAGVAQSPRYKIIEKRQSVAFWCNPISGHATLYWYQQILGQGPKLLIQFQNNGVVDDSQLPKDRFSAERLKGVDSTLKIQPAKLEDSAVYLCASSLDLWNTEAFFGQGTRLTVV.

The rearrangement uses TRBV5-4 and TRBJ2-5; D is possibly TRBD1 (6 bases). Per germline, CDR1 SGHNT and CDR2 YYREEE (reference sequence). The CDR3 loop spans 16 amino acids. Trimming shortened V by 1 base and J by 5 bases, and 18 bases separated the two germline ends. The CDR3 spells CASSLQDRPSLETQYF. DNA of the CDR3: TGTGCCAGCAGCTTGCAAGACAGGCCCTCCCTGGAGACCCAGTACTTC.

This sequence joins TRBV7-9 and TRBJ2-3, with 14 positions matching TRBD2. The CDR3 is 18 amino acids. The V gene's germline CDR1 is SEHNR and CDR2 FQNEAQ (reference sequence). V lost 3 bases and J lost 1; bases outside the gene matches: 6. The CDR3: CASSLGLAGVPRTDTQYF. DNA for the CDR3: TGTGCCAGCAGCTTGGGACTAGCGGGAGTCCCTCGCACAGATACGCAGTATTTT. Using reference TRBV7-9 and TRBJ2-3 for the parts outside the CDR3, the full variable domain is DTGVSQNPRHKITKRGQNVTFRCDPISEHNRLYWYRQTLGQGPEFLTYFQNEAQLEKSRLLSDRFSAERPKGSFSTLEIQRTEQGDSAMYLCASSLGLAGVPRTDTQYFGPGTRLTVL.

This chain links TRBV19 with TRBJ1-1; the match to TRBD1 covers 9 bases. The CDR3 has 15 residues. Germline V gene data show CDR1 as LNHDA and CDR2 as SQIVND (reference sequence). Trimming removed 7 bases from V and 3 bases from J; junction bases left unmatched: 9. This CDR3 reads CASTTDRGVYTEAFF. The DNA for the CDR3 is TGTGCCAGTACCACAGACAGGGGGGTTTACACTGAAGCTTTCTTT.

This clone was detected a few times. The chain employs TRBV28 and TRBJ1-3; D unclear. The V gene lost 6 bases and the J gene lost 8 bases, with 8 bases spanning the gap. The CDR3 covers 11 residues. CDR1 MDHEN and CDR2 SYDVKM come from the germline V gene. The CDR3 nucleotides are TGTGCCAGCAGACAGTACTACACCATATATTTT. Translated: CASRQYYTIYF.

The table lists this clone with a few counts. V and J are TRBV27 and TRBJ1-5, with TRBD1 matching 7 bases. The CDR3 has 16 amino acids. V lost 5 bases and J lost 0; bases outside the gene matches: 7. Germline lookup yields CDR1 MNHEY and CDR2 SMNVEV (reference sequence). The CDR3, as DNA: TGTGCCAGCAGTCCCTGGGACAGAAATAGCAATCAGCCCCAGCATTTT. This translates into CASSPWDRNSNQPQHF.

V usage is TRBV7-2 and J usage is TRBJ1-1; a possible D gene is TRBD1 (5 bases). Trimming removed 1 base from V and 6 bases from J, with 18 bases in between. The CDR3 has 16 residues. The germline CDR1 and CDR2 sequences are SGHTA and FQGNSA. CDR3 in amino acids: CASSLGERGGRAEAFF. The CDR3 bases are TGTGCCAGCAGCTTAGGGGAACGGGGGGGAAGGGCTGAAGCTTTCTTT.

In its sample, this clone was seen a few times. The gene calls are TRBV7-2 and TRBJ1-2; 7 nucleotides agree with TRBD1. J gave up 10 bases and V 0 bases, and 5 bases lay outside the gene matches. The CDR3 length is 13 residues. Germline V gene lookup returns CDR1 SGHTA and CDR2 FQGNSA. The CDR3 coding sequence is TGTGCCAGCAGCTTAGCGCGGGACAGCTACTACACCTTC. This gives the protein CASSLARDSYYTF.

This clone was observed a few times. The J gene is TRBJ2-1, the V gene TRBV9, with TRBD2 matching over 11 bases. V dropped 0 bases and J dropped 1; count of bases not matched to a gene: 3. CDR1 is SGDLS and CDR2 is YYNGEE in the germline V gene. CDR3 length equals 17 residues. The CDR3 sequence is CASSVGGLADSYNEQFF. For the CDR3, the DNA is TGTGCCAGCAGCGTAGGGGGACTAGCGGATTCCTACAATGAGCAGTTCTTC. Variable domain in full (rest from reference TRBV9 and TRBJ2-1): DSGVTQTPKHLITATGQRVTLRCSPRSGDLSVYWYQQSLDQGLQFLIQYYNGEERAKGNILERFSAQQFPDLHSELNLSSLELGDSALYFCASSVGGLADSYNEQFFGPGTRLTVL.

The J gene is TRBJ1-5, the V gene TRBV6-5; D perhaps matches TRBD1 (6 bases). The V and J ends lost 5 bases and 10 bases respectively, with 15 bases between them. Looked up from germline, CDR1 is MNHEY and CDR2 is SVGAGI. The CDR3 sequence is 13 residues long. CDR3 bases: TGTGCCAGCAGTCCGGACAGACAACAACCCCAGCATTTT. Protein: CASSPDRQQPQHF.

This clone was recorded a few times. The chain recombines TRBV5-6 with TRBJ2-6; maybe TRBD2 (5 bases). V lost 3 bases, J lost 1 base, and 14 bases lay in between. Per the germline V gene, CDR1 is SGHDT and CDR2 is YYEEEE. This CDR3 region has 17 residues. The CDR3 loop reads CASSSTDGESGANVLTF. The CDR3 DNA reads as TGTGCCAGCAGCTCCACGGACGGGGAGTCTGGGGCCAACGTCCTGACTTTC.

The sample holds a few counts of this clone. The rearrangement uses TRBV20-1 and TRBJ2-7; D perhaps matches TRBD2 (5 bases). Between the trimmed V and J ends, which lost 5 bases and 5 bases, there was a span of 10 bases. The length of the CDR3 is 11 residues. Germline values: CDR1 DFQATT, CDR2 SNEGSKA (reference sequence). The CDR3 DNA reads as TGCAGTGCTCCTGGACTTCACGAGCAGTACTTC. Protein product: CSAPGLHEQYF.

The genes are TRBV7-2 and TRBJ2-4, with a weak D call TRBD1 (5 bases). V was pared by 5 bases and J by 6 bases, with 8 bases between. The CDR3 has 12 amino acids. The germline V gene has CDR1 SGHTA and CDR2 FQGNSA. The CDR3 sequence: CASSPDRNIQYF. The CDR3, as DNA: TGTGCCAGCAGCCCCGACAGAAACATTCAGTACTTC.

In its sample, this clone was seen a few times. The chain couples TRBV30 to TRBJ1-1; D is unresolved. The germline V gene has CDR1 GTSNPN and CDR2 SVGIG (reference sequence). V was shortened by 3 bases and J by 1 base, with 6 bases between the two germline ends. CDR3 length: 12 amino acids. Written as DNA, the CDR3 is TGTGCCTGGAGGGTCAGGAACACTGAAGCTTTCTTT. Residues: CAWRVRNTEAFF.

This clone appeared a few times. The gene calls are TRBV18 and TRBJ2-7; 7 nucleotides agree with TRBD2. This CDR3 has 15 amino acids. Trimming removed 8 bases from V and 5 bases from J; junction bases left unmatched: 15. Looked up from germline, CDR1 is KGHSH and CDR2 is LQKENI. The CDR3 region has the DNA TGTGCCAGCACCCCTATGGGGGGGATAGTAAACGAGCAGTACTTC. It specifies CASTPMGGIVNEQYF.

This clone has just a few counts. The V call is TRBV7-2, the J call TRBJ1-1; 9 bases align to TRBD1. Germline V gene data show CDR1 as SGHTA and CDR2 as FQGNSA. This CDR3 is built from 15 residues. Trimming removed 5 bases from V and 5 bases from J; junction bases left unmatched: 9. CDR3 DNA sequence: TGTGCCAGCAGCCCAGGACAGGGGAAGTGGACTGAAGCTTTCTTT. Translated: CASSPGQGKWTEAFF.

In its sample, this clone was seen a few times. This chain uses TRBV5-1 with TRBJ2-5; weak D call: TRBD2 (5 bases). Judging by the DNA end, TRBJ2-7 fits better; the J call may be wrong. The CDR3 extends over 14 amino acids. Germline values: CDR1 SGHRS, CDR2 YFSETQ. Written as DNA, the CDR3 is TGCGCCAGCAGCCCCGGGGAGCCTTCCTACGAGCAGTACTTC. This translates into CASSPGEPSYEQYF.

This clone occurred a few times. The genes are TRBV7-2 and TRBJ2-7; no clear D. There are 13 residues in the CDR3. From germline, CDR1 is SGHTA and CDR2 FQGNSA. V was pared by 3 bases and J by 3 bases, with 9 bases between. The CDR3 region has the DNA TGTGCCAGCAGCTTCTACGCAGGCTACGAGCAGTACTTC. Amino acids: CASSFYAGYEQYF.

CDR3 coding DNA: TGTGCCAGCAGCTTAGCTCCTAGCGGGCTCCTCTACAATGAGCAGTTCTTC. Its protein is CASSLAPSGLLYNEQFF. The chain joins TRBV7-2 to TRBJ2-1; 8 bases are shared with TRBD2. After removal of 0 bases from V and 3 bases from J, the junction contained 7 bases not matched to a gene. There are 17 residues in the CDR3. Germline values: CDR1 SGHTA, CDR2 FQGNSA.

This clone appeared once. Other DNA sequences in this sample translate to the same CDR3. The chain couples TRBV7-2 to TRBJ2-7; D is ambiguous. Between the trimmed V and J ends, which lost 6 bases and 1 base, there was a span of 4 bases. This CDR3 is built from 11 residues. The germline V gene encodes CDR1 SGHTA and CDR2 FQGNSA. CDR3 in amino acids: CASRSSYEQYF. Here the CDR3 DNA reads TGTGCCAGCAGATCTTCCTACGAGCAGTACTTC.